This TCR beta chain was sequenced in a study of response to subunit inactivated influenza vaccine (dated by TCRdb to between 2017 and 2018). The study in broad terms: The study used deep quantitative T cell receptor repertoire profiling to track responses to a trivalent subunit inactivated influenza vaccine.

This clonotype was seen ten or more times. The target of this receptor is not known. Base qualities are not recorded, but no much larger clone differs from it by a single base. The investigation overall reported the following: According to the authors, only a limited number of new T cells may be recruited by each seasonal influenza vaccination.

The CDR3, cysteine through phenylalanine, is 16 amino acids long. Only the CDR3 DNA is retained, 48 bases long and in frame from the first base. For CDR1 and CDR2, the germline V gene lists ENHRY and SYGVKD. At the junction V is shortened by 3 bases and J by 3 bases; bases outside the gene matches: 5. The library was generated by RT-PCR. Data came from an Illumina HiSeq 2500. Through fastp at Q25 and MiXCR, TCRdb rebuilt clones from the public reads, retaining in-frame beta chains. Identical CDR3 protein sequences are pooled into one entry, listed with their most common genes and DNA. This sample lists about 570,000 distinct CDR3 sequences; about an eighth were detected once. More than 8.5% of the sample belongs to the ten largest clones.

This clonotype was obtained from a man over 45 who received an inactivated influenza vaccine. Donor details come from another sample of the same person, matched by shared clones. The rearrangement joined TRBV10-3 to TRBJ2-1; 10 junctional bases match TRBD2. The sequencing used PBMCs from blood, collected on the day of vaccination. The bases read TGTGCCATCAGTGACTCTAGCGGGAGTCGCTACAATGAGCAGTTCTTC. It codes for CAISDSSGSRYNEQFF.